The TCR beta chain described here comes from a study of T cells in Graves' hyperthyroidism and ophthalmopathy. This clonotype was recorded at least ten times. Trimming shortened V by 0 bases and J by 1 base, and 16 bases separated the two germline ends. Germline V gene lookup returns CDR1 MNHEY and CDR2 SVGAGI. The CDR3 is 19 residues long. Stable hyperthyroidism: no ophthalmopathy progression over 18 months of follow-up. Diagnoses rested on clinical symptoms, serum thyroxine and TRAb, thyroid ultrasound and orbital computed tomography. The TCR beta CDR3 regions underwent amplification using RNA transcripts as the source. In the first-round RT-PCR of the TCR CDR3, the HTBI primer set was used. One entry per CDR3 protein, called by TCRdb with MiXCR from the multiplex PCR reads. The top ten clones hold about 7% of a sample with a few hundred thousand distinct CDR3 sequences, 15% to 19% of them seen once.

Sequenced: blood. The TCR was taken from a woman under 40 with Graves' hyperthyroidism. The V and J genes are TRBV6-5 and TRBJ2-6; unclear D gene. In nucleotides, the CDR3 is TGTGCCAGCAGTTACTCTTGGGTGGGTGATTTGTCTGGGGCCAACGTCCTGACTTTC. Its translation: CASSYSWVGDLSGANVLTF.